These 26 T cell receptor beta chains were all obtained from the same sample, sequenced in a study of shared clonotypes between healthy human individuals. CD45RO-negative, CCR7-positively selected cells formed the naive CD8 fraction, excluding terminally differentiated effector memory CD45RA+ cells. Profiling relied on immunoSEQ multiplex PCR, and the TCRdb table lists in-frame clones only, not all of them. The sample lists some 2 million clones; about 95% were seen once. The specimen sequenced was naive CD8+ T cells sorted from blood. These TCRs come from a man aged 18-30 years in good health.

The chain is built from TRBV6-5 and TRBJ2-5; TRBD1 is a possible D gene (7 bases). CDR1 is MNHEY, CDR2 SVGAGI, per germline. The CDR3 covers 13 residues. Trimming pared 10 bases from V and 0 bases from J, leaving 12 bases between. The CDR3 spells CATSRGDQETQYF. DNA for the CDR3: TGTGCCACGAGCAGGGGGGACCAAGAGACCCAGTACTTC.

This clone occurred once. The CDR3 nucleotides read TGTGCCAGCAGTTCCACACTAGCGGATACGCTTTACGAGCAGTACTTC. It translates to CASSSTLADTLYEQYF. The V gene is TRBV27, the J gene TRBJ2-7; 8 bases match TRBD2. The V segment lost 4 bases and the J segment 4 bases; nucleotides outside the gene matches: 12. Looked up from germline, CDR1 is MNHEY and CDR2 is SMNVEV (reference sequence). CDR3 length: 16 residues.

This chain connects TRBV30 to TRBJ2-3; D gene unclear. V was shortened by 2 bases and J by 6 bases, with 18 bases between the two germline ends. The CDR3 has 15 residues. Germline CDR1 reads GTSNPN; CDR2 reads SVGIG (reference sequence). The CDR3 DNA is TGTGCCTGGAGTCCGGGCTTTAGTTCCGGGGATACGCAGTATTTT. Residues: CAWSPGFSSGDTQYF.

V gene TRBV5-1 combines with J gene TRBJ1-1; possibly TRBD1 for D (5 bases). V was pared by 2 bases and J by 1 base, with 12 bases between. This CDR3 spans 15 amino acids. CDR1 is SGHRS, CDR2 YFSETQ, per germline. CDR3: CASSFRGNPNTEAFF. CDR3 nucleotide sequence: TGCGCCAGCAGCTTTAGGGGTAACCCGAACACTGAAGCTTTCTTT.

This rearrangement joins TRBV30 to TRBJ2-2; D perhaps matches TRBD1 (6 bases). V was shortened by 1 base and J by 7 bases, with 10 bases between the two germline ends. CDR3 length equals 13 residues. Germline lookup yields CDR1 GTSNPN and CDR2 SVGIG (reference sequence). CDR3 loop: CAWSGGPGGELFF. In nucleotides, the CDR3 is TGTGCCTGGAGTGGGGGGCCCGGCGGGGAGCTGTTTTTT.

This rearrangement joins TRBV28 to TRBJ2-3; 11 bases align to TRBD2. CDR3 length: 15 amino acids. The V gene end was trimmed by 5 bases and the J gene end by 1 base; junction bases not matched to a gene: 2. The germline V gene encodes CDR1 MDHEN and CDR2 SYDVKM. The CDR3 region has the DNA TGTGCCAGCAGTATACTAGCGGGGGGCACAGATACGCAGTATTTT. As protein: CASSILAGGTDTQYF.

The chain carries TRBV7-2 and TRBJ2-5; no firm D call. Trimming took 5 bases from V and 5 from J, leaving 9 bases between them. Per the germline V gene, CDR1 is SGHTA and CDR2 is FQGNSA. This CDR3 region has 12 residues. This chain's CDR3 is CASSHPRETQYF. DNA of the CDR3: TGTGCCAGCAGCCACCCCAGGGAGACCCAGTACTTC. The full variable domain, with the rest looked up from reference TRBV7-2 and TRBJ2-5, is GAGVSQSPSNKVTEKGKDVELRCDPISGHTALYWYRQSLGQGLEFLIYFQGNSAPDKSGLPSDRFSAERTGGSVSTLTIQRTQQEDSAVYLCASSHPRETQYFGPGTRLLVL.

The CDR3 bases are TGTGCCAGCAGCTTATTTGCGGGATCCACAGATACGCAGTATTTT. It yields the protein CASSLFAGSTDTQYF. The chain uses TRBV7-9 and TRBJ2-3, with D possibly being TRBD2 (6 bases). The CDR3 consists of 15 residues. Trimming removed 2 bases at V and 2 bases at J, with 11 bases between. Germline-derived CDR1 and CDR2 are SEHNR and FQNEAQ (reference sequence). Filled out from reference TRBV7-9 and TRBJ2-3, the complete variable domain reads DTGVSQNPRHKITKRGQNVTFRCDPISEHNRLYWYRQTLGQGPEFLTYFQNEAQLEKSRLLSDRFSAERPKGSFSTLEIQRTEQGDSAMYLCASSLFAGSTDTQYFGPGTRLTVL.

V gene TRBV19 combines with J gene TRBJ2-7; D is possibly TRBD1 or TRBD2 (6 bases each). V lost 3 bases to trimming and J lost 5 bases, with 14 bases between them. Germline V CDR1 and CDR2: LNHDA, SQIVND (reference sequence). The length of the CDR3 is 14 residues. The chain's CDR3 is CASSINREDHEQYF. The CDR3 DNA sequence: TGTGCCAGTAGTATTAACAGGGAGGATCACGAGCAGTACTTC.

This chain connects TRBV7-9 to TRBJ2-1, with D possibly TRBD2 on 6 matching bases. This CDR3 spans 12 amino acids. The V gene lost 6 bases and the J gene lost 10 bases, with 13 bases spanning the gap. Germline values: CDR1 SEHNR, CDR2 FQNEAQ (reference sequence). CDR3 region: CASRVGLAEQFF. The CDR3 coding sequence is TGTGCCAGCAGGGTAGGGCTAGCGGAGCAGTTCTTC.

This clone was recorded once. V usage is TRBV4-3 and J usage is TRBJ2-5; TRBD1 or TRBD2 may be the D gene (5 bases each). CDR3 length equals 16 residues. The ends were cut back, 3 bases at V and 1 base at J, with 15 bases in the middle. The germline gives CDR1 LGHNA, CDR2 YSLEER. The CDR3 coding sequence is TGCGCCAGCAGCCAGGGCCGGGGCGAGGCCCAAGAGACCCAGTACTTC. This gives the protein CASSQGRGEAQETQYF.

The CDR3 spells CASSNPLVDMNTEAFF. Written as DNA, the CDR3 is TGCGCCAGCAGCAACCCCCTCGTGGACATGAACACTGAAGCTTTCTTT. V gene TRBV4-3 combines with J gene TRBJ1-1; tentatively, D is TRBD1 (5 bases). Trimming took 5 bases from V and 0 from J, leaving 16 bases between them. Germline CDR1 and CDR2: LGHNA and YSLEER. The CDR3 has 16 residues.

This sequence joins TRBV4-1 and TRBJ2-7, with a weak D call TRBD1 (6 bases). The germline V gene encodes CDR1 MGHRA and CDR2 YSYEKL. V was pared by 3 bases and J by 0 bases, with 15 bases between. The CDR3 has 16 amino acids. The CDR3 region is CASSQSTGPSSYEQYF. CDR3 DNA: TGCGCCAGCAGCCAGTCGACAGGTCCTAGCTCCTACGAGCAGTACTTC.

V and J are TRBV6-5 and TRBJ1-5; no clear D. CDR1 is MNHEY and CDR2 is SVGAGI in the germline V gene. V lost 0 bases and J lost 6, with 6 bases in between. The CDR3 runs to 13 residues. The chain's CDR3 is CASSYSVGQPQHF. In DNA form, the CDR3 reads TGTGCCAGCAGTTACTCGGTTGGTCAGCCCCAGCATTTT.

The chain uses TRBV4-3 and TRBJ2-7; possible D gene TRBD1, 6 bases. V lost 4 bases, J lost 2 bases, and 12 bases lay in between. Looked up from germline, CDR1 is LGHNA and CDR2 is YSLEER. This CDR3 spans 14 amino acids. The CDR3: CASSLAGATYEQYF. The CDR3 DNA sequence: TGCGCCAGCAGCCTCGCAGGGGCTACCTACGAGCAGTACTTC.

The gene calls are TRBV15 and TRBJ2-5; TRBD2 matches 7 bases. This CDR3 spans 14 amino acids. Unmatched junction bases numbered 1, after V lost 0 bases and J lost 3 bases. Germline lookup yields CDR1 LNHNV and CDR2 YYDKDF (reference sequence). The CDR3 coding sequence is TGTGCCACCAGCAGAGATGGGGGGGAAGAGACCCAGTACTTC. The encoded protein is CATSRDGGEETQYF.

The chain is built from TRBV19 and TRBJ2-3; TRBD1 matches 10 bases. Germline trimming cut 6 bases from V and 4 bases from J; bases unmatched to any gene: 4. The CDR3 totals 14 residues. Germline CDR1 and CDR2: LNHDA and SQIVND (reference sequence). In DNA, the CDR3 is TGTGCCAGTAGCCGGACAGGGGGTGCAGATACGCAGTATTTT. Translated, it gives CASSRTGGADTQYF. Filled out from reference TRBV19 and TRBJ2-3, the complete variable domain reads DGGITQSPKYLFRKEGQNVTLSCEQNLNHDAMYWYRQDPGQGLRLIYYSQIVNDFQKGDIAEGYSVSREKKESFPLTVTSAQKNPTAFYLCASSRTGGADTQYFGPGTRLTVL.

The rearrangement joins TRBV19 to TRBJ2-1; 7 nucleotides align to TRBD2. CDR1 is LNHDA, CDR2 SQIVND, per germline (reference sequence). After removal of 4 bases from V and 0 bases from J, the junction contained 3 bases not matched to a gene. The CDR3 totals 15 residues. CDR3 sequence: CASSTIAGSYNEQFF. The CDR3 DNA reads TGTGCCAGTAGTACCATAGCGGGCTCCTACAATGAGCAGTTCTTC.

Turning to this clone: One end of the junction does not line up with germline, which may come from a read error. J is TRBJ2-7 and V is TRBV11-2; D might be TRBD2 (6 bases). Germline CDR1 is SGHAT and CDR2 is FQNNGV. This CDR3 has 12 residues. The CDR3 sequence is CASSWGEGPRDF. CDR3 DNA sequence: TGTGCCAGCAGCTGGGGGGAAGGTCCCAGGGACTTC.

The chain joins TRBV9 to TRBJ2-3, with 13 bases fitting TRBD2. This CDR3 spans 18 amino acids. Trimming at V came to 3 bases and at J to 2 bases, leaving 9 bases not matched to a gene. In germline, CDR1 is SGDLS, CDR2 YYNGEE. CDR3 nucleotides: TGTGCCAGCAGCGCCCTGACTAGCGGGGGGCCTCTCACAGATACGCAGTATTTT. Protein product: CASSALTSGGPLTDTQYF.

V gene TRBV6-6 combines with J gene TRBJ2-7, with TRBD2 identical over 7 bases. There are 15 residues in the CDR3. V lost 2 bases to trimming and J lost 5 bases; unmatched junction nucleotides: 9. Germline V CDR1 and CDR2: MNHNY, SVGAGI (reference sequence). The CDR3 sequence: CASSYRAGAPDEQYF. CDR3 DNA sequence: TGTGCCAGCAGTTACAGGGCGGGAGCCCCTGACGAGCAGTACTTC.

Concerning this clone itself: The sample carries other DNA sequences with the same CDR3. The chain couples TRBV7-6 to TRBJ2-3; TRBD2 is a possible D gene (5 bases). CDR3 length: 15 amino acids. The germline V and J ends were trimmed by 1 base and 3 bases, with 11 bases remaining between them. Germline-derived CDR1 and CDR2 are SGHVS and FNYEAQ. Here the CDR3 reads CASSLEAERTDTQYF. The CDR3 bases are TGTGCCAGCAGCTTAGAAGCGGAACGAACAGATACGCAGTATTTT.

In DNA form, the CDR3 reads TGTGCCAGCAGCCTCAATACCCCCTACGAGCAGTACTTC. Amino acid sequence: CASSLNTPYEQYF. This chain uses TRBV14 with TRBJ2-7, with D unresolved. This CDR3 comprises 13 residues. Germline-derived CDR1 and CDR2 are SGHDN and FVKESK. Trimming shortened V by 4 bases and J by 2 bases, and 9 bases separated the two germline ends.

The chain uses TRBV13 and TRBJ2-1; D remains ambiguous. The V end lost 7 bases, the J end lost 8 bases, and 9 bases lay between the germline ends. Germline V gene data show CDR1 as PRHDT and CDR2 as FYEKMQ (reference sequence). CDR3 length: 11 amino acids. CDR3 residues: CASTGRDEQFF. For the CDR3, the DNA is TGTGCCAGCACAGGTCGGGATGAGCAGTTCTTC. The full variable domain, with the rest looked up from reference TRBV13 and TRBJ2-1, is AAGVIQSPRHLIKEKRETATLKCYPIPRHDTVYWYQQGPGQDPQFLISFYEKMQSDKGSIPDRFSAQQFSDYHSELNMSSLELGDSALYFCASTGRDEQFFGPGTRLTVL.

The rearrangement joins TRBV28 to TRBJ1-1; TRBD1 aligns across 8 bases. The CDR3 consists of 15 residues. After removal of 5 bases from V and 3 bases from J, the junction contained 8 bases not matched to a gene. Germline values: CDR1 MDHEN, CDR2 SYDVKM. CDR3 in amino acids: CASSPTQGAYTEAFF. CDR3 in DNA: TGTGCCAGCAGTCCAACGCAGGGGGCTTACACTGAAGCTTTCTTT. Looking up the rest from reference TRBV28 and TRBJ1-1 gives the full variable domain: DVKVTQSSRYLVKRTGEKVFLECVQDMDHENMFWYRQDPGLGLRLIYFSYDVKMKEKGDIPEGYSVSREKKERFSLILESASTNQTSMYLCASSPTQGAYTEAFFGQGTRLTVV.

J is TRBJ2-7 and V is TRBV27; D uncertain. Germline V gives CDR1 MNHEY, CDR2 SMNVEV (reference sequence). Trimming left V 4 bases short and J 1 base short, with 11 bases between. This CDR3 is 14 amino acids long. The DNA of the CDR3 is TGTGCCAGCAGTTCGCGTCAGGCTTCCTACGAGCAGTACTTC. Translation gives CASSSRQASYEQYF.